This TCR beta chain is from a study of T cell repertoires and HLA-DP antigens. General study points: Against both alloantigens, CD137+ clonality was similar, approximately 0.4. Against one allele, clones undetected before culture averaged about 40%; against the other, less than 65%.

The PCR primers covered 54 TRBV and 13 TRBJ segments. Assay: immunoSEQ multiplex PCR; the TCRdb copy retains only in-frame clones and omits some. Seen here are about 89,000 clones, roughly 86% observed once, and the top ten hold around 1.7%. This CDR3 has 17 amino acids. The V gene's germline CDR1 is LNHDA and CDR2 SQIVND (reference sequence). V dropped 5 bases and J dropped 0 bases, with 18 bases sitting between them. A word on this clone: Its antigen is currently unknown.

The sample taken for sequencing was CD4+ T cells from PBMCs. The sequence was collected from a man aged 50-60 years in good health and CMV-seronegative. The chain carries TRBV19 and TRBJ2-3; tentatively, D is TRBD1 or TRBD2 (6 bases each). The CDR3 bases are TGTGCCAGTAGTCCCTCAGGAGGGGGTACTAGCACAGATACGCAGTATTTT. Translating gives CASSPSGGGTSTDTQYF.